This TCR beta chain was recovered during a study of T cell responses to AZD1222 COVID-19 vaccine. Overall study results and limits: Among those given AZD1222, only five or six were seropositive at baseline. No repertoire was sampled before or during the peak T cell response, only after it. Vaccine-related CD4 TCRs covered spike, predominating at 160-218 and 743-854.

Details on this clone: No antigen is known for it.

Per germline, CDR1 SGHRS and CDR2 YFSETQ. This CDR3 is built from 15 residues. The V end lost 0 bases, the J end lost 6 bases, and 13 bases lay between the germline ends. Assay used: immunoSEQ multiplex PCR; TCRdb lists only in-frame clones, some missing. This sample carries about 190,000 clones, around 87% of them seen once, and the ten largest clones take approximately 2.7%. This specimen was peripheral blood, taken on day 0 of MenACWY control vaccination. This sequence joins TRBV5-1 and TRBJ1-3; D gene uncertain. The receptor's source is an adult in good health. CDR3 bases: TGCGCCAGCAGCTTGGAAACTGGCACTACAAACACCATATATTTT. Protein sequence: CASSLETGTTNTIYF.